This T cell receptor (beta chain) stems from a study of blood T cell repertoires in COVID-19 (TCRdb year 2020). Background for the entire study: The collaborator samples originated in the United States, Italy and Spain and spanned the acute and convalescent phases of COVID-19. The prospective study material was composed of cDNA or gDNA derived from T cells, B-cell-depleted T cells, or PBMCs. The dataset comprised deeply sampled blood TCRbeta repertoires from subjects exposed to, actively infected with, or recovered from COVID-19. A freely available public database, intended as a resource for researchers studying the immune response to SARS-CoV-2, is where the repertoires were released. The samples were drawn from the first 160 participants of the ongoing ImmuneRACE study and from some 1,300 subjects provided by 6 global collaborators. A de-identified subject ID, COVID-19 status, age in years and sex were almost always included in the sample metadata. HLA class I and class II types, where available, came from metadata supplied by the sample provider rather than from assay-based typing.

Each collaborating institution followed its own protocols to collect whole blood in K2EDTA tubes. For TCRbeta analysis, collaborators shipped samples in one of three forms: frozen whole blood, isolated PBMCs, or DNA extracted from either of those sample types. The CDR3 has 16 amino acids, counting the end cysteine and phenylalanine. Only the CDR3 DNA is retained, 48 bases long and in frame from the first base. CDR1 and CDR2 were assigned from the germline V gene as SGHTS and YDEGEE. The V end loses 0 bases and the J end loses 1 base, and a stretch of 13 bases separates them. This clone was counted once. Which antigen it targets is not known. Base qualities are not recorded, but no much larger clone differs from it by a single base. TCRbeta CDR3 regions were amplified from genomic DNA using the immunoSEQ Assay, a bias-controlled multiplex PCR. For the original study's pipeline: Within the assay, amplification of reference gene primers was used to estimate how many nucleated cells each sample contained. Sequence reads were collapsed and filtered to measure the absolute abundance of every unique TCRbeta CDR3 rearrangement. For each sample, productive Simpson clonality was calculated by taking the square root of Simpson's diversity index across productive rearrangements. What TCRdb holds here is the immuneACCESS table cut down to in-frame rearrangements. Part of the clones is not present; checked against another copy, under half of the missing clones reflect an unresolved V gene, and the others are unexplained. V, J and clone size derive from that table, while D and trimming were established from the DNA sequence. The sample table records tens of thousands of clones; about 85% of these occur just once. The ten largest account for over 5% of the sample.

The study at large found these results: The amount of clinical and demographic metadata varied by source and participant and was provided uncurated.

The sequence is built from TRBV5-8 and TRBJ1-1; no D gene is confidently identified. Specimen: peripheral blood. This TCR came from a man between 60 and 70 years old with active COVID-19. The CDR3 in this case is CASSLAFRPRNTEAFF. The DNA sequence is as follows: TGTGCCAGCAGCTTGGCCTTCCGTCCGAGGAACACTGAAGCTTTCTTT.